The rows below give T cell receptor beta chains drawn from one sample of a study of blood T cell repertoires in COVID-19. Assay: immunoSEQ multiplex PCR; the TCRdb copy retains only in-frame clones and omits some. This repertoire shows about 270,000 clones, 85% found once; its top ten account for 4.1%. Specimen: peripheral blood. The receptors shown here come from a woman aged 50 to 65 with active or convalescent COVID-19. Both conserved end residues are part of each CDR3. A D gene is named only where the DNA matches it firmly. Expanded clones are given a class, and other clones once, few, many or no size at all.

v_gene	abundance	j_gene	d_gene	CDR3nt	CDR3aa
TRBV18	NA	TRBJ2-1	TRBD2	TGTGCCAGCTCGTCTGTAGCGGGAGGAAGCCTCGATGAGCAGTTCTTC	CASSSVAGGSLDEQFF
TRBV6-5	once	TRBJ1-1	TRBD1	TGTGCCACCCGATGGGGGACAGGGGCCAGCACTGAAGCTTTCTTT	CATRWGTGASTEAFF
TRBV19	NA	TRBJ2-3	TRBD2	TGTGCCAGTAGTTTCGACCCCGGGACTAGCGGCTCAGATACGCAGTATTTT	CASSFDPGTSGSDTQYF
TRBV6-5	NA	TRBJ2-5	NA	TGTGCCAGCATCCCTATACCCGGGTACCAAGAGACCCAGTACTTC	CASIPIPGYQETQYF
TRBV12-5	NA	TRBJ1-1	TRBD1	TGTGCTAGTGGTTTGGACTCACAGGGGTTAGAGAACACTGAAGCTTTCTTT	CASGLDSQGLENTEAFF
TRBV5-1	NA	TRBJ2-1	NA	TGCGCCAGCAGCTTGGTCTCAGGCTCCTACAATGAGCAGTTCTTC	CASSLVSGSYNEQFF
TRBV27	once	TRBJ2-6	TRBD2	TGTGCCAGCAGGGGGCTGGGAGGGCGGACTGGGGCCAACGTCCTGACTTTC	CASRGLGGRTGANVLTF
TRBV25-1	NA	TRBJ1-1	NA	TGTGCCAGCAGTGCACAGGGCGTCACTGAAGCTTTCTTT	CASSAQGVTEAFF
TRBV5-3	once	TRBJ1-5	TRBD1	TGTGCCAGAAGTTCCATCAGGACAGGGTTTCAGCCCCAGCATTTT	CARSSIRTGFQPQHF
TRBV6-5	NA	TRBJ2-7	TRBD1	TGTGCCAGCAGTCAGGGGGCCCTATCCTACGAGCAGTACTTC	CASSQGALSYEQYF
TRBV24-1	once	TRBJ2-3	NA	TGTGCCACCAGTGCCGCAGGTTCGACAGATACGCAGTATTTT	CATSAAGSTDTQYF
TRBV13	NA	TRBJ2-5	TRBD2	TGTGCCAGCAGCTCACCTTATGGGAGTAGCGGGAGACAACAAGAGACCCAGTACTTC	CASSSPYGSSGRQQETQYF
TRBV14	NA	TRBJ2-7	TRBD2	TGTGCCAGCAGCGGACTAGCGGGAGCCTACGAGCAGTACTTC	CASSGLAGAYEQYF
TRBV27	NA	TRBJ1-1	TRBD1	TGTGCCAGCAGTTTAACAGGGGGGAACACTGAAGCTTTCTTT	CASSLTGGNTEAFF
TRBV10-1	NA	TRBJ1-1	NA	TGCGCCAGCAGTGAGTCGGGGGGTGCGAAAGCTTTCTTT	CASSESGGAKAFF
TRBV5-4	once	TRBJ1-4	NA	TGTGCCAGCAGCTCGGAGGAGGATGAAAAACTGTTTTTT	CASSSEEDEKLFF
TRBV29-1	NA	TRBJ1-2	NA	TGCAGCGTTGAAGCGGACGGGGAGTATGGCTACACCTTC	CSVEADGEYGYTF
TRBV28	NA	TRBJ2-7	TRBD1	TGTGCCAGCAGTTCCGGGACAGGGGGAGAGCAGTACTTC	CASSSGTGGEQYF
TRBV6-2/TRBV6-3	NA	TRBJ1-2	NA	TGTGCCAGCAGTTACACAGTCCTGGGTCGTTCGGGCTACACCTTC	CASSYTVLGRSGYTF
TRBV11-2	once	TRBJ2-7	NA	TGTGCCAGCAGCCGCAGCTACGAGCAGTACTTC	CASSRSYEQYF
TRBV29-1	many	TRBJ1-1	NA	TGCAGCGGCTTGAATCCGGTCAGGACTGAAGCTTTCTTT	CSGLNPVRTEAFF
TRBV20-1	NA	TRBJ1-1	NA	TGCAGTGCTAGTATGAGGAACACTGAAGCTTTCTTT	CSASMRNTEAFF